One sample yielded the 3 T cell receptor beta chains listed below, sequenced in a study of CD8+CD57+ T cells in acquired aplastic anemia. TCR beta VDJ combinations and CDR3 sequences were profiled from genomic DNA. TCRdb reanalysed the reads using MiXCR and keeps one entry per CDR3 protein. The table lists 150,000 or so distinct CDR3 sequences, about 64% of them singletons. Sequenced input: sorted CD4+, CD8+, or CD8+CD57+ T cells (not recorded which) from PBMCs. These receptor sequences come from a human donor in good health.

The rearrangement uses TRBV7-3 and TRBJ1-1; 7 positions agree with TRBD1. Germline V CDR1 and CDR2: SGHTA, FQGTGA. The trim removed 4 bases at V and 6 bases at J, leaving 8 bases unmatched. This CDR3 has 14 amino acids. CDR3 in amino acids: CASSSTGRAAEAFF. DNA for the CDR3: TGTGCCAGCAGCTCGACAGGGAGGGCCGCTGAAGCTTTCTTT.

This chain uses TRBV2 with TRBJ2-5; TRBD1 is a possible D gene (5 bases). Trimming cost V 2 bases and J 5 bases, with 9 bases left between them. The CDR3 has 13 amino acids. The V gene's germline CDR1 is SNHLY and CDR2 FYNNEI. The CDR3 region has the DNA TGTGCCAGCAGTGAATTAAAGGGGGAGACCCAGTACTTC. Translation gives CASSELKGETQYF.

As for this clonotype: A junction boundary mismatches the germline segment, possibly from a read error. The rearrangement joins TRBV20-1 to TRBJ2-6, with 10 nucleotides matching TRBD1. This CDR3 is built from 13 residues. Germline V gene lookup returns CDR1 DFQATT and CDR2 SNEGSKA (reference sequence). CDR3 in amino acids: CSAPRTGGNTEAF. The CDR3 region has the DNA TGCAGTGCCCCGAGGACAGGGGGGAACACTGAAGCTTTC.